What follows describes a single TCR beta chain. Its antigen is not known. Through a sample-barcoded 5' primer and a J-beta primer mix, a second PCR was run for roughly 6 to 12 cycles. Each cDNA molecule received a tag from a template-switch adaptor that had 12 random nucleotides. Via MiXCR, TCRdb re-called the 5' RACE reads, giving one row per CDR3 protein. Among roughly 730,000 distinct CDR3 sequences listed, approximately 60% were seen once. Trimming left V 5 bases short and J 6 bases short, with 21 bases between. Germline CDR1 reads SGHTA; CDR2 reads FQGTGA. This CDR3 has 16 residues. The entry originates in a study of blood T cells in healthy people across ages. Study-wide results and limits: Donor CMV infection status was unknown, possibly confounding age-related changes in expanded clonotypes.

Staff drew around 10 milliliters of peripheral blood from each donor. Sequencing was carried out using blood. The origin of this receptor is a man in his forties in good health. The chain carries TRBV7-3 and TRBJ2-3; the D gene is possibly TRBD1 (7 bases). This CDR3 is CASSVQTRGAVDTQYF. Here the CDR3 DNA reads TGTGCCAGCAGCGTACAAACCAGGGGGGCAGTGGATACGCAGTATTTT.